A selection of T cell receptor beta chains follows, all from one sample in a study of beta chain features in type 1 diabetes. Some clones are missing from TCRdb's copy, which holds only in-frame ones; the method was immunoSEQ multiplex PCR. The profile shows 350,000 to 400,000 clones, more than 12% of them singletons. Sequenced: naive CD4+ T cells from blood. All receptors come from a woman between 18 and 29 years old in good health. Both conserved end residues are part of each CDR3. D genes are given only for firm matches. Size values are once, few and many counts, or a class for expanded clones, and some rows have none.

J	V	size	D	DNA	CDR3
TRBJ1-2	TRBV7-9	few	TRBD1	TGTGCCAGCAGCTTAGCACAGGACAGGGGTGGAGGCTACACCTTC	CASSLAQDRGGGYTF
TRBJ1-3	TRBV7-9	few	NA	TGTGCCAGCAGCTCCCGCTCGGCTGGAAACACCATATATTTT	CASSSRSAGNTIYF
TRBJ2-3	TRBV5-1	few	TRBD2	TGCGCCAGCAGCTTGGGCGGCGGGGGGAGTACAGATACGCAGTATTTT	CASSLGGGGSTDTQYF
TRBJ2-1	TRBV30	few	TRBD1	TGTGCCTGGAGCCCCGACAGGGGACTGAATGAGCAGTTCTTC	CAWSPDRGLNEQFF
TRBJ2-7	TRBV30	few	TRBD2	TGTGCCTGGAGTGTACCTGGGGCGGGAGTTTCGGTCGAGCAGTACTTC	CAWSVPGAGVSVEQYF
TRBJ2-7	TRBV2	NA	TRBD1	TGTGCCAGCAGCTGGGACAGGGGCGAGCAGTACTTC	CASSWDRGEQYF
TRBJ1-4	TRBV29-1	few	TRBD1	TGCAGCGTTCTCCCTGGGACAGGGAGTAATGAAAAACTGTTTTTT	CSVLPGTGSNEKLFF
TRBJ2-1	TRBV30	few	TRBD2	TGTGCCTGGAGTAGGGGGACTAGCAGTAACAATGAGCAGTTCTTC	CAWSRGTSSNNEQFF
TRBJ1-1	TRBV7-3	few	NA	TGTGCCAGCAGGGCAGGGGTTAACACTGAAGCTTTCTTT	CASRAGVNTEAFF
TRBJ1-5	TRBV18	NA	NA	TGTGCCAGCTCCTTTAACCAAGAGGCGTTCAATCAGCCCCAGCATTTT	CASSFNQEAFNQPQHF
TRBJ2-1	TRBV6-5	NA	NA	TGTGCCAGCCGACTAGACTCCTACAATGAGCAGTTCTTC	CASRLDSYNEQFF
TRBJ2-7	TRBV30	NA	NA	TGTGCCTGGTCACGGACTAATTTCTTCTACGAGCAGTACTTC	CAWSRTNFFYEQYF
TRBJ2-7	TRBV30	few	TRBD2	TGTGCCTGGAGTCCCCGTAGCGGGAGGGCCTACGAGCAGTACTTC	CAWSPRSGRAYEQYF
TRBJ2-5	TRBV15	NA	TRBD1	TGTGCCACCAGCACCTCCGGGACAGGGACGTACCAAGAGACCCAGTACTTC	CATSTSGTGTYQETQYF
TRBJ2-3	TRBV30	NA	NA	TGTGCCTGGAGTACGGGACACCGAAGCACAGATACGCAGTATTTT	CAWSTGHRSTDTQYF
TRBJ2-7	TRBV29-1	NA	NA	TGCAGCGTCGGACAACTAGCCTCCTACGAGCAGTACTTC	CSVGQLASYEQYF
TRBJ2-7	TRBV9	few	NA	TGTGCCAGCAGCAGCGGACACGAGCAGTACTTC	CASSSGHEQYF
TRBJ2-7	TRBV30	NA	NA	TGTGCCTGGAGTGTATCCGTCGGTCGGTCGGTCGGCGGCAGGGCCTACGAGCAGTACTTC	CAWSVSVGRSVGGRAYEQYF
TRBJ1-1	TRBV19	NA	NA	TGTGCCAGTAAGGGCGGGTCCGGGCGGAACACTGAAGCTTTCTTT	CASKGGSGRNTEAFF
TRBJ2-1	TRBV28	few	TRBD1	TGTGCCAGCAGTATTGGGACAGGGATGAATGAGCAGTTCTTC	CASSIGTGMNEQFF